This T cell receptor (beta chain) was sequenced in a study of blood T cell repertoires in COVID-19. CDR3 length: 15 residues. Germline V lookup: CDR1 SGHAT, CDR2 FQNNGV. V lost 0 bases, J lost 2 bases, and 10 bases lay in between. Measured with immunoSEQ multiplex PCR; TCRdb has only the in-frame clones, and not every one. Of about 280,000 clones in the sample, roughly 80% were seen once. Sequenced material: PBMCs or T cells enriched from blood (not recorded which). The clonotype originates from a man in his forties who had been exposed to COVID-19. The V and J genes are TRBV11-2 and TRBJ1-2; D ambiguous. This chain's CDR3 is CASSLDPGRNYGYTF. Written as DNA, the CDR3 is TGTGCCAGCAGCTTAGATCCGGGTCGCAACTATGGCTACACCTTC.